What follows are 30 T cell receptor beta chains derived from one specimen sequenced in a study of blood T cell repertoires in COVID-19. Profiling relied on immunoSEQ multiplex PCR, and the TCRdb table lists in-frame clones only, not all of them. This table holds around 100,000 clones, 90% found once. Sample: peripheral blood. Every receptor here comes from a man in his forties or fifties with acute or convalescent COVID-19.

This sequence joins TRBV6-5 and TRBJ2-7; 7 bases line up with TRBD1. Per germline, CDR1 MNHEY and CDR2 SVGAGI. CDR3 size: 12 residues. V trimming: 5 bases; J trimming: 5 bases; junction bases outside the gene matches: 3. CDR3 residues: CASSRTGDEQYF. The CDR3, as DNA: TGTGCCAGCAGTAGGACAGGCGACGAGCAGTACTTC.

This clone was seen once. This chain connects TRBV7-2 to TRBJ1-6; D call uncertain. Germline CDR1 reads SGHTA; CDR2 reads FQGNSA. This CDR3 comprises 14 residues. V was pared by 2 bases and J by 7 bases, with 9 bases between. The CDR3 bases are TGTGCCAGCAGCTTAAGCCCCGCCAATTCACCCCTCCACTTT. It encodes CASSLSPANSPLHF.

V gene TRBV10-3 combines with J gene TRBJ1-2, with D tentatively TRBD1 (6 bases). The CDR3 has 13 amino acids. Per the germline V gene, CDR1 is ENHRY and CDR2 is SYGVKD. Trimming removed 3 bases at V and 4 bases at J, with 9 bases between. The CDR3 coding sequence is TGTGCCATCAGTGAAAGGACAGTCTATGGCTACACCTTC. Encoded protein: CAISERTVYGYTF.

The V and J genes are TRBV5-4 and TRBJ2-1; TRBD1 aligns across 10 bases. The germline V gene has CDR1 SGHNT and CDR2 YYREEE (reference sequence). V was clipped by 4 bases and J by 5 bases; unmatched bases: 6. The CDR3 contains 15 residues. The CDR3 DNA sequence: TGTGCCAGCAGCCCTGACAGGGGGCTTGACAATGAGCAGTTCTTC. Translation gives CASSPDRGLDNEQFF.

This clone was detected only once. The chain combines TRBV2 with TRBJ2-7; 7 bases fit TRBD2. This CDR3 region has 15 residues. Germline V gene lookup returns CDR1 SNHLY and CDR2 FYNNEI. V shed 2 bases and J 6 bases; nucleotides not matched to a gene: 10. CDR3 amino acids: CASSEIGGSNVEQYF. The CDR3 nucleotides read TGTGCCAGCAGTGAAATTGGCGGGAGTAACGTCGAGCAGTACTTC.

The rearrangement uses TRBV5-6 and TRBJ2-2, with 10 positions matching TRBD2. CDR1 and CDR2 (germline): SGHDT, YYEEEE. CDR3 length equals 18 residues. With V trimmed by 2 bases and J by 4 bases, 11 bases remained unmatched. DNA for the CDR3: TGTGCCAGCAGCTTAGGACTAGCGGAATTCGTTAGCACCGGGGAGCTGTTTTTT. It codes for CASSLGLAEFVSTGELFF.

This rearrangement joins TRBV12-3 or TRBV12-4 to TRBJ2-7; TRBD1 is a possible D gene (5 bases). V was trimmed by 6 bases and J by 7 bases, leaving 13 bases between them. The CDR3 spans 12 residues. The CDR3: CASSRNQGEQYF. The CDR3, as DNA: TGTGCCAGCAGCCGCAACCAGGGTGAGCAGTACTTC.

This chain joins TRBV30 and TRBJ1-6; 8 positions match TRBD1. The V gene end was trimmed by 2 bases and the J gene end by 10 bases; junction bases not matched to a gene: 13. Germline V lookup: CDR1 GTSNPN, CDR2 SVGIG (reference sequence). CDR3 length equals 16 residues. In DNA form, the CDR3 reads TGTGCCTGGAGTCATCGCGCCGGGACAGGTCAATCACCCCTCCACTTT. Translation gives CAWSHRAGTGQSPLHF.

The rearrangement uses TRBV9 and TRBJ2-7; possible D gene TRBD1, 5 bases. Germline assignment: CDR1 SGDLS and CDR2 YYNGEE. The ends were cut back, 7 bases at V and 1 base at J, with 15 bases in the middle. This CDR3 has 14 amino acids. The CDR3 DNA is TGTGCCAGCGGCAAGGGGCCGGGTTCCTACGAGCAGTACTTC. Encoded protein: CASGKGPGSYEQYF.

The rearrangement joins TRBV6-5 to TRBJ2-3, with D maybe TRBD2 (6 bases). V was pared by 7 bases and J by 6 bases, with 14 bases between. Germline-derived CDR1 and CDR2 are MNHEY and SVGAGI. There are 13 residues in the CDR3. The CDR3 sequence: CASTPGLLDTQYF. The CDR3 DNA is TGTGCCAGCACCCCGGGACTTCTGGATACGCAGTATTTT.

This chain links TRBV5-1 with TRBJ2-7, with TRBD1 matching over 7 bases. The CDR3 consists of 14 residues. Germline-derived CDR1 and CDR2 are SGHRS and YFSETQ. The trim removed 7 bases at V and 0 bases at J, leaving 7 bases unmatched. CDR3 sequence (DNA): TGCGCCAGCGCTAGGGGGACAGCCTCCTACGAGCAGTACTTC. Its protein is CASARGTASYEQYF.

This clone appeared a few times. The chain carries TRBV27 and TRBJ2-3; 11 nucleotides match TRBD2. Losses at the gene ends were 7 bases for V and 5 bases for J; bases not matched to a gene: 11. Germline values: CDR1 MNHEY, CDR2 SMNVEV (reference sequence). This CDR3 comprises 16 residues. The CDR3 DNA reads TGTGCCAGCACTTCAATAGCGGGAGGGGGTCGAGATACGCAGTATTTT. Residues: CASTSIAGGGRDTQYF.

The chain has TRBV27 and TRBJ2-7, with TRBD1 identical over 9 bases. Germline lookup yields CDR1 MNHEY and CDR2 SMNVEV (reference sequence). The CDR3 contains 16 residues. The junction had 13 bases not matched to a gene; V was cut back by 6 bases and J by 4 bases. This chain's CDR3 is CASSPPRGTGLYEQYF. The CDR3 bases are TGTGCCAGCAGCCCACCACGCGGGACAGGGTTGTACGAGCAGTACTTC.

J is TRBJ2-3 and V is TRBV24-1, with TRBD2 matching 8 bases. This CDR3 is built from 15 residues. CDR1 and CDR2 from the germline V gene are KGHDR and SFDVKD. With V trimmed by 5 bases and J by 1 base, 4 bases remained unmatched. In nucleotides, the CDR3 is TGTGCCACCAGTGTCGTGACTAGCGGCACAGATACGCAGTATTTT. This codes for CATSVVTSGTDTQYF.

The chain carries TRBV15 and TRBJ1-2; 9 bases align to TRBD1. Looked up from germline, CDR1 is LNHNV and CDR2 is YYDKDF (reference sequence). The V and J ends lost 2 bases and 9 bases, in that order; junction bases with no gene match: 10. The CDR3 is 15 amino acids. The CDR3 here is CATSRPTGQGFSYTF. Here the CDR3 DNA reads TGTGCCACCAGCAGACCTACGGGACAGGGTTTTAGCTACACCTTC.

The genes are TRBV15 and TRBJ1-3, with no clear D. CDR1 and CDR2 (germline): LNHNV, YYDKDF (reference sequence). This CDR3 is built from 15 residues. Deletions cut 4 bases from V and 0 bases from J, with 10 bases between. The CDR3 DNA is TGTGCCACCAGCATCGACACGAGCTCTGGAAACACCATATATTTT. Its protein is CATSIDTSSGNTIYF. Combining the CDR3 with reference TRBV15 and TRBJ1-3 gives the whole variable domain DAMVIQNPRYQVTQFGKPVTLSCSQTLNHNVMYWYQQKSSQAPKLLFHYYDKDFNNEADTPDNFQSRRPNTSFCFLDIRSPGLGDTAMYLCATSIDTSSGNTIYFGEGSWLTVV.

The rearrangement joins TRBV6-2 or TRBV6-3 to TRBJ2-7; 8 bases agree with TRBD2. The V gene's germline CDR1 is MNHEY and CDR2 SVGEGT. Trimming cost V 6 bases and J 5 bases; bases outside gene matches: 9. The CDR3 spans 14 residues. The CDR3 DNA reads as TGTGCCAGCAGCGGAATAGCGGGAATTAACGAGCAGTACTTC. Amino acid sequence: CASSGIAGINEQYF.

The chain has TRBV5-4 and TRBJ2-6; 7 bases line up with TRBD2. The germline CDR1 and CDR2 sequences are SGHNT and YYREEE (reference sequence). Trimming removed 3 bases from V and 1 base from J; junction bases left unmatched: 7. The CDR3 has 17 amino acids. The CDR3 loop is CASSSAWGGSGANVLTF. The CDR3, as DNA: TGTGCCAGCAGCTCCGCCTGGGGGGGGTCTGGGGCCAACGTCCTGACTTTC.

This clone showed up just once. The gene calls are TRBV30 and TRBJ1-1; D might be TRBD1 (5 bases). The length of the CDR3 is 13 residues. V lost 2 bases and J lost 5, with 12 bases in between. Looked up from germline, CDR1 is GTSNPN and CDR2 is SVGIG (reference sequence). CDR3: CAWSLSRATEAFF. CDR3 sequence (DNA): TGTGCCTGGAGTTTGTCCAGGGCGACTGAAGCTTTCTTT.

This chain links TRBV6-2 or TRBV6-3 with TRBJ2-1, with D possibly matching TRBD2 (6 bases). This CDR3 contains 15 residues. Trimming removed 2 bases at V and 4 bases at J, with 12 bases between. Germline values: CDR1 MNHEY, CDR2 SVGEGT. CDR3: CASSYAGLFYNEQFF. The CDR3 coding sequence is TGTGCCAGCAGTTACGCGGGACTTTTTTACAATGAGCAGTTCTTC.

This rearrangement joins TRBV6-2 or TRBV6-3 to TRBJ1-1; tentative D call: TRBD1 (6 bases). Germline values: CDR1 MNHEY, CDR2 SVGEGT. Between the trimmed V and J ends, which lost 2 bases and 4 bases, there was a span of 11 bases. This CDR3 is built from 14 residues. The CDR3 DNA follows: TGTGCCAGCAGTTACGGGACATCTGGCACTGAAGCTTTCTTT. The encoded protein is CASSYGTSGTEAFF.

The gene calls are TRBV11-3 and TRBJ2-1; 13 bases map to TRBD2. The CDR3 spans 18 residues. Germline loops: CDR1 SGHNT, CDR2 YENEEA. The J segment lost 4 bases and the V segment lost 2 bases, leaving 8 bases of the junction unmatched. The CDR3 loop reads CASSLSTSGRAWYNEQFF. DNA of the CDR3: TGTGCCAGCAGCTTATCCACTAGCGGGAGGGCCTGGTACAATGAGCAGTTCTTC.

V usage is TRBV10-3 and J usage is TRBJ1-5, with TRBD1 matching 7 bases. CDR1 ENHRY and CDR2 SYGVKD come from the germline V gene. The junction had 4 bases not matched to a gene; V was cut back by 2 bases and J by 3 bases. The CDR3 is 15 amino acids. The CDR3 is CAISETGVSNQPQHF. The CDR3 region has the DNA TGTGCCATCAGTGAGACAGGGGTCTCCAATCAGCCCCAGCATTTT.

This rearrangement joins TRBV5-4 to TRBJ2-1, with D perhaps TRBD2 (5 bases). CDR3 length equals 12 residues. Per the germline V gene, CDR1 is SGHNT and CDR2 is YYREEE (reference sequence). V was trimmed by 0 bases and J by 8 bases, leaving 6 bases between them. CDR3 nucleotides: TGTGCCAGCAGCTTGGCCGGGGATGAGCAGTTCTTC. As protein: CASSLAGDEQFF.

The chain has TRBV12-3 or TRBV12-4 and TRBJ1-2; D not resolved. The length of the CDR3 is 12 residues. Trimming cost V 3 bases and J 8 bases, with 10 bases left between them. Here the CDR3 reads CASSFGLFGYTF. The CDR3, as DNA: TGTGCCAGCAGTTTCGGTCTTTTCGGCTACACCTTC.

V gene TRBV7-2 combines with J gene TRBJ2-2; 14 bases map to TRBD2. The CDR3 consists of 17 residues. V shed 4 bases and J 6 bases; nucleotides not matched to a gene: 7. Germline CDR1 is SGHTA and CDR2 is FQGNSA. The CDR3: CASSSVPGLAGAGELFF. DNA for the CDR3: TGTGCCAGCAGCTCAGTTCCGGGACTAGCGGGAGCCGGGGAGCTGTTTTTT.

V usage is TRBV18 and J usage is TRBJ2-2; TRBD1 might be the D (5 bases). V was trimmed by 4 bases and J by 6 bases, leaving 9 bases between them. Germline V gives CDR1 KGHSH, CDR2 LQKENI. The CDR3 is made up of 13 amino acids. The CDR3 protein is CASSQTAAGELFF. The CDR3 coding sequence is TGTGCCAGCTCACAGACAGCAGCCGGGGAGCTGTTTTTT.

The chain uses TRBV5-5 and TRBJ2-3, with D tentatively TRBD2 (5 bases). The CDR3 consists of 16 residues. Germline CDR1 SGHKS, CDR2 YYEKEE (reference sequence). V lost 4 bases to trimming and J lost 5 bases, with 20 bases between them. The CDR3 here is CASSPDWSVIRDTQYF. The CDR3 DNA reads TGTGCCAGCAGCCCGGACTGGTCCGTAATTAGAGATACGCAGTATTTT.

The chain employs TRBV5-4 and TRBJ1-1; possibly TRBD1 for D (5 bases). The CDR3 totals 13 residues. Trimming shortened V by 5 bases and J by 6 bases, and 14 bases separated the two germline ends. Germline V gives CDR1 SGHNT, CDR2 YYREEE (reference sequence). Here the CDR3 reads CASRWGTQAEAFF. CDR3 in DNA: TGTGCCAGCAGATGGGGCACACAGGCTGAAGCTTTCTTT.

This chain uses TRBV4-1 with TRBJ2-2, with D possibly TRBD2 on 6 matching bases. The germline V gene has CDR1 MGHRA and CDR2 YSYEKL. V was shortened by 3 bases and J by 5 bases, with 16 bases between the two germline ends. The CDR3 contains 16 residues. The chain's CDR3 is CASSQERARRTGELFF. The CDR3 DNA is TGCGCCAGCAGCCAGGAGCGGGCCCGGCGGACCGGGGAGCTGTTTTTT.